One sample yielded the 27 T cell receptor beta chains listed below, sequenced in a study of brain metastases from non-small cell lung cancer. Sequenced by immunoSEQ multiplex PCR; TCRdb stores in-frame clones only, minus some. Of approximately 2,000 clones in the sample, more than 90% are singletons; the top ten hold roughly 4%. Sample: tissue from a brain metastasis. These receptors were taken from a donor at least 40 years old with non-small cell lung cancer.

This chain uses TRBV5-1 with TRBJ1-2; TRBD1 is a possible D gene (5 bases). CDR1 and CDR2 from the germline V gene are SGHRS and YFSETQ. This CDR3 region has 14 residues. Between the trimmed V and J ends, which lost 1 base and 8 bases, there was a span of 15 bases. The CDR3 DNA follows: TGCGCCAGCAGCTTGACCCTAGACAGTTTGGGCTACACCTTC. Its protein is CASSLTLDSLGYTF.

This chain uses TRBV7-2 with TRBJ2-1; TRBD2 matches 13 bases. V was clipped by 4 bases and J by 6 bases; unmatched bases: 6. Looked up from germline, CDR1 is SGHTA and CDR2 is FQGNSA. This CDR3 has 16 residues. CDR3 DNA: TGTGCCAGCAGCTACCGGACTAGCGGGGGAGGCAATGAGCAGTTCTTC. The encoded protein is CASSYRTSGGGNEQFF.

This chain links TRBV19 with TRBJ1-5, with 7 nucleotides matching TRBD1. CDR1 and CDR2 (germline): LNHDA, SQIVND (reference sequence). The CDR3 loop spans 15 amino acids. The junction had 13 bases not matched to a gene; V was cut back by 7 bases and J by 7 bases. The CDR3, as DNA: TGTGCCAGTAATATCGGAGGGGGCAGCGGCCAGCCCCAGCATTTT. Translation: CASNIGGGSGQPQHF.

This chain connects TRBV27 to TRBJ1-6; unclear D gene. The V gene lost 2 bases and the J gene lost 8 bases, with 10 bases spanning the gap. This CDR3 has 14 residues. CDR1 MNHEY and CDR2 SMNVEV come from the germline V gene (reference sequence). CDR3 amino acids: CASSLGQLDSPLHF. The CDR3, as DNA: TGTGCCAGCAGTTTAGGGCAGCTGGATTCACCCCTCCACTTT.

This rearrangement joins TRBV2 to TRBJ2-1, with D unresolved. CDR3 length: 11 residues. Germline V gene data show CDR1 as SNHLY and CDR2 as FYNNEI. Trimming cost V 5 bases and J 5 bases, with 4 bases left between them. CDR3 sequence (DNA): TGTGCCAGCAGTTATGACAATGAGCAGTTCTTC. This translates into CASSYDNEQFF.

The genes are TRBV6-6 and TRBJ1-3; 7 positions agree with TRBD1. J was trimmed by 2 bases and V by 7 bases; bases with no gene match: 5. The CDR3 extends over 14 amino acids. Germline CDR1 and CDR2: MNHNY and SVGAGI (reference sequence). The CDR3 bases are TGTGCCAGCAAACTGACAGGGACTGGAAACACCATATATTTT. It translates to CASKLTGTGNTIYF.

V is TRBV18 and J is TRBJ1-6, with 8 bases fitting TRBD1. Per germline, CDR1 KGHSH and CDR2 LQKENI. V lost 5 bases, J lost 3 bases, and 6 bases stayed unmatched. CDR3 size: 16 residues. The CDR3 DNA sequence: TGTGCCAGCTCAGCCACGGGACAGGACTATAATTCACCCCTCCACTTT. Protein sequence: CASSATGQDYNSPLHF.

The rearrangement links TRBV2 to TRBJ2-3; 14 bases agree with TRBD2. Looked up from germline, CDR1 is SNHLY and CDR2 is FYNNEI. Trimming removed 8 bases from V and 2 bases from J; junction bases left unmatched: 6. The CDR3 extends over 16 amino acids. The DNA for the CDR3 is TGTGCCAGCGCAGGACTAGCGGGGGGATTCACAGATACGCAGTATTTT. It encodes CASAGLAGGFTDTQYF.

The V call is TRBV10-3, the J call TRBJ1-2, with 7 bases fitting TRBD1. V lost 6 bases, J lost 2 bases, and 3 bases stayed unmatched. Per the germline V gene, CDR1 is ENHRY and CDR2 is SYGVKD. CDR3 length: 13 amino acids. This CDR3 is CAISGQVNYGYTF. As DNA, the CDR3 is TGTGCCATCAGCGGACAGGTGAACTATGGCTACACCTTC.

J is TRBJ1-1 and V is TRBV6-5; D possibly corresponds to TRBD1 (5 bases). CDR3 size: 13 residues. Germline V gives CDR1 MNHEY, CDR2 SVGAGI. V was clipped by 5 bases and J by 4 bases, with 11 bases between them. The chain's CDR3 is CASSRVGPTEAFF. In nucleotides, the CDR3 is TGTGCCAGCAGTCGGGTGGGACCCACTGAAGCTTTCTTT.

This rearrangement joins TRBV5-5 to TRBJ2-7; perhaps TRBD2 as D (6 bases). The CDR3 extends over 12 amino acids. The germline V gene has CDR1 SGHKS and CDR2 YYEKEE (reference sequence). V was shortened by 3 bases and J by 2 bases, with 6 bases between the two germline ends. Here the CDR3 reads CASSWGAYEQYF. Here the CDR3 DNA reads TGTGCCAGCAGCTGGGGGGCCTACGAGCAGTACTTC.

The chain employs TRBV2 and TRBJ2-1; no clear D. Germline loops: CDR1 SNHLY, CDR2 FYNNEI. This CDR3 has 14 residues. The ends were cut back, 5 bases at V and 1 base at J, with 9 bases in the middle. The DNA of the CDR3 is TGTGCCAGCAGTAATCTTTCTTCCTACAATGAGCAGTTCTTC. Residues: CASSNLSSYNEQFF.

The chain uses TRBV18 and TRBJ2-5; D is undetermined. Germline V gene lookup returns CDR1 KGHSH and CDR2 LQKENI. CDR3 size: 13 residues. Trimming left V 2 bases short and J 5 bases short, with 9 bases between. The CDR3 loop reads CASSPSRIETQYF. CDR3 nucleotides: TGTGCCAGCTCACCAAGCAGGATCGAGACCCAGTACTTC.

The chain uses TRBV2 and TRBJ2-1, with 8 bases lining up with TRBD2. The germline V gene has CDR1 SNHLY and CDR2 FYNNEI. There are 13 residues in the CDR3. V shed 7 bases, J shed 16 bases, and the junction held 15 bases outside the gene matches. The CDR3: CASNYQSGGSNFF. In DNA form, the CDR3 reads TGTGCCAGCAATTATCAAAGCGGGGGCTCGAACTTCTTC.

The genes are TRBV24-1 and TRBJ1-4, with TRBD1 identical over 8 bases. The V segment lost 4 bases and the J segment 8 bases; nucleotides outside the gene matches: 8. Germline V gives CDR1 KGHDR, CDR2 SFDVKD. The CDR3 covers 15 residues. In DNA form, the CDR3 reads TGTGCCACCAGTGACCCCGGGACAGGTGGGGAAAAACTGTTTTTT. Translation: CATSDPGTGGEKLFF.

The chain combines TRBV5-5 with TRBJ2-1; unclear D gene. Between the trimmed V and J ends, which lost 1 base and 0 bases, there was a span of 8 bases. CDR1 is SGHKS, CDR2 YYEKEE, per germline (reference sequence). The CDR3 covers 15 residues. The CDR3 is CASSLLQSSYNEQFF. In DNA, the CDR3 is TGTGCCAGCAGCTTGTTGCAGAGCTCCTACAATGAGCAGTTCTTC. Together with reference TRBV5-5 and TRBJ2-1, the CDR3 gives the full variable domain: DAGVTQSPTHLIKTRGQQVTLRCSPISGHKSVSWYQQVLGQGPQFIFQYYEKEERGRGNFPDRFSARQFPNYSSELNVNALLLGDSALYLCASSLLQSSYNEQFFGPGTRLTVL.

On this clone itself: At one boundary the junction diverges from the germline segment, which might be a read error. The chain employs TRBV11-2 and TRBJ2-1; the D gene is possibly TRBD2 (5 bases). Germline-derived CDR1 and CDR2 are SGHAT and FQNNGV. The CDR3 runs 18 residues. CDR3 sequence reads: CASSLEAGLHRTYNEQFF. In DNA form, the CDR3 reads TGTGCCAGCAGCTTAGAGGCGGGTCTACATCGAACCTACAACGAGCAGTTCTTC.

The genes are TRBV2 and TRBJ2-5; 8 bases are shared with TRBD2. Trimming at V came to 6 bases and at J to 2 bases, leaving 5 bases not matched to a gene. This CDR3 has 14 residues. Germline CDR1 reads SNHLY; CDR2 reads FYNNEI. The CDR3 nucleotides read TGTGCCAGCAGATGGACTAGCTCTCAAGAGACCCAGTACTTC. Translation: CASRWTSSQETQYF. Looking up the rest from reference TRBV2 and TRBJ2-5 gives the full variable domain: EPEVTQTPSHQVTQMGQEVILRCVPISNHLYFYWYRQILGQKVEFLVSFYNNEISEKSEIFDDQFSVERPDGSNFTLKIRSTKLEDSAMYFCASRWTSSQETQYFGPGTRLLVL.

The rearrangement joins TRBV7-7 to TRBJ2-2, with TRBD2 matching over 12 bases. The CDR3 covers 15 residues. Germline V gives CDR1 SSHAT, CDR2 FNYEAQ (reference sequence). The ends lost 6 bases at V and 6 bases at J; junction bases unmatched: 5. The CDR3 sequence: CASSSSGGVSGELFF. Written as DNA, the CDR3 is TGTGCCAGCAGTTCTAGCGGGGGGGTTTCCGGGGAGCTGTTTTTT. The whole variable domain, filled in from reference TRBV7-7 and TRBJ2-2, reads GAGVSQSPRYKVTKRGQDVTLRCDPISSHATLYWYQQALGQGPEFLTYFNYEAQPDKSGLPSDRFSAERPEGSISTLTIQRTEQRDSAMYRCASSSSGGVSGELFFGEGSRLTVL.

The CDR3 nucleotides are TGTGCCAGCAGGGGGGACGGAATCTATGGCTACACCTTC. Its translation is CASRGDGIYGYTF. The rearrangement uses TRBV2 and TRBJ1-2; tentative D call: TRBD1 (5 bases). This CDR3 has 13 residues. The germline V gene encodes CDR1 SNHLY and CDR2 FYNNEI. Between the trimmed V and J ends, which lost 6 bases and 4 bases, there was a span of 12 bases.

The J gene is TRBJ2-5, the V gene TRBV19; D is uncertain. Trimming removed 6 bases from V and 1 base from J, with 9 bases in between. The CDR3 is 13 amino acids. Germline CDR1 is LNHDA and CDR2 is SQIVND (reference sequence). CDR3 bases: TGTGCCAGTAGCCCCGCGCTCCAAGAGACCCAGTACTTC. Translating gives CASSPALQETQYF.

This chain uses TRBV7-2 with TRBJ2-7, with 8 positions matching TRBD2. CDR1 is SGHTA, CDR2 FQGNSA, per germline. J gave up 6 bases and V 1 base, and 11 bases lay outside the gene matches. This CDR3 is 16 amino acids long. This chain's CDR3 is CASSLGGTGGLVEQYF. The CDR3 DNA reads TGTGCCAGCAGCTTAGGTGGTACGGGGGGGCTGGTCGAGCAGTACTTC.

CDR3: CASSPTSGEVNTEAFF. The CDR3, as DNA: TGTGCCAGCAGCCCTACTTCAGGGGAGGTGAACACTGAAGCTTTCTTT. V usage is TRBV6-2 or TRBV6-3 and J usage is TRBJ1-1, with D maybe TRBD1 (6 bases). Germline loops: CDR1 MNHEY, CDR2 SVGEGT. This CDR3 has 16 residues. The V end was cut by 6 bases, the J end by 0 bases, with 17 bases between.

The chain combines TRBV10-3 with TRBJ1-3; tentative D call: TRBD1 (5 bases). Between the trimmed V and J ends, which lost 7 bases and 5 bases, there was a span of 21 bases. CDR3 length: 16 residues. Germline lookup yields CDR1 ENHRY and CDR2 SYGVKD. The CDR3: CAINPGRGLVRNTIYF. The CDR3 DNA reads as TGTGCCATCAACCCCGGTAGGGGCCTGGTTAGAAACACCATATATTTT.

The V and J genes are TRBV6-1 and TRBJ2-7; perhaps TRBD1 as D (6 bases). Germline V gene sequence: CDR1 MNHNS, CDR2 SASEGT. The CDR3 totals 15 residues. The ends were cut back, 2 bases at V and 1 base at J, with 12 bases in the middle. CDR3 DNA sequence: TGTGCCAGCAGTGAATACCGGACAGCTTCCTACGAGCAGTACGTC. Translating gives CASSEYRTASYEQYV.

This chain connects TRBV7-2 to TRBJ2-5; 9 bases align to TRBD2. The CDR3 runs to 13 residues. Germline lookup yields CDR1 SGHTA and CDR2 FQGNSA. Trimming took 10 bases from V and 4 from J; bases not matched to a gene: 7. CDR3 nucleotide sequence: TGTGCCATGGGCGGCGGGGGGGGAGAGACCCAGTACTTC. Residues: CAMGGGGGETQYF.

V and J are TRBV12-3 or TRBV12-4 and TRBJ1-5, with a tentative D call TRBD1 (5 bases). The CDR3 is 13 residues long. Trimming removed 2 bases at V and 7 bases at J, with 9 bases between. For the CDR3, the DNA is TGTGCCAGCAGTTTATTGGAGGGGCAGCCCCAGCATTTT. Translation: CASSLLEGQPQHF.